The T cell receptor beta chain under discussion was sequenced for a study of beta chain features in type 1 diabetes. Broader study findings: VDJ junctions from type 1 diabetes patients carried fewer insertions and larger deletions. Shortening that was moderate but significant affected the TCRB CDR3s of Type 1 diabetes patients in all four CD4+ subsets.

Every isolated RNA sample was fully reverse transcribed, so sequencing captured expressed TCRB transcripts. The data were produced by immunoSEQ multiplex PCR, yet TCRdb's version contains in-frame clones alone and is incomplete. This table has roughly 700,000 clones, roughly 12% appearing once. Of note for this clone: Its antigen is unknown.

CDR3 length equals 17 residues. Trimming took off 4 bases at V and 4 bases at J, with 18 bases between the two ends. Germline V lookup: CDR1 SGHNT, CDR2 YYREEE (reference sequence). Donors underwent one heparinised blood draw, around 120 mL on average. A sort by CD45RO/CCR7/CD25/CD127/CD95/CD27 yielded CD4+ naive, central memory, regulatory and stem cell-like memory cells. The origin of this receptor is a man aged 18 to 29 with type 1 diabetes. Sequenced input: naive CD4+ T cells from blood. The chain couples TRBV5-4 to TRBJ2-6; D is perhaps TRBD1 (5 bases). Written as DNA, the CDR3 is TGTGCCAGCAGCGGTGGGGCCACCCAAGGGGGGGCCAACGTCCTGACTTTC. It specifies CASSGGATQGGANVLTF.